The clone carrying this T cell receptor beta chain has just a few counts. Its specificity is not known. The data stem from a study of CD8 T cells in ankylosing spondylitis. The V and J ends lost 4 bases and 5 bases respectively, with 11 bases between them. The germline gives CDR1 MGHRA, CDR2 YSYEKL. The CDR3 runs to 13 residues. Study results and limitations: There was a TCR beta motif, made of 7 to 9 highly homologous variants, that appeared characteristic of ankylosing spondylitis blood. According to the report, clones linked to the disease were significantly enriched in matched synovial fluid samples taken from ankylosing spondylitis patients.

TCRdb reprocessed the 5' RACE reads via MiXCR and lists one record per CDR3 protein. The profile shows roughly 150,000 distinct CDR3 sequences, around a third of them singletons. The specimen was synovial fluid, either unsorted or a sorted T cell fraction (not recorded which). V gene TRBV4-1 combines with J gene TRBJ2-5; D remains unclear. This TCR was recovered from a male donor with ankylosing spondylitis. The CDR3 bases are TGCGCCAGCAGCCTCTCGTCGTGGGAGACCCAGTACTTC. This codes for CASSLSSWETQYF.